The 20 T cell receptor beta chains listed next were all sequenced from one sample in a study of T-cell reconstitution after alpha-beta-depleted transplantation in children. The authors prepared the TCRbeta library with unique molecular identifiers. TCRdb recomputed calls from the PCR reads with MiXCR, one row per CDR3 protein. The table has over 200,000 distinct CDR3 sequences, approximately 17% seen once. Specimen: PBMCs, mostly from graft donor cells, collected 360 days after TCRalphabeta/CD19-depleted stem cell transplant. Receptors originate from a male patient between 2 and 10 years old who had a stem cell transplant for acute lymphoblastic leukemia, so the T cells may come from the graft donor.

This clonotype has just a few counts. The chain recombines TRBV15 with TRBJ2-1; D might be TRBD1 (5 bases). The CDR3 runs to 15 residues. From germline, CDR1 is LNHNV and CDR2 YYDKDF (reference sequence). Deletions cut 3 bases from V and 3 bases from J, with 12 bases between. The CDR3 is CATSRDDRDYNEQFF. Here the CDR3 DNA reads TGTGCCACCAGCAGGGACGACAGAGACTACAATGAGCAGTTCTTC.

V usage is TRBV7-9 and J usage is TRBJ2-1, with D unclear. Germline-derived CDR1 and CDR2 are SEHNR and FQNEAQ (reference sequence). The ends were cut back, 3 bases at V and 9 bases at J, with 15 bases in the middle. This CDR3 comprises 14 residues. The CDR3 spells CASSLPVVLSEQFF. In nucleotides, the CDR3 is TGTGCCAGCAGCTTGCCAGTGGTTCTATCTGAGCAGTTCTTC.

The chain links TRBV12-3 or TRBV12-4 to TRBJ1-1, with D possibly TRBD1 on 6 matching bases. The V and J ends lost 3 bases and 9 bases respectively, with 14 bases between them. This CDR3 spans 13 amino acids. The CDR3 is CASSFTQGTQAFF. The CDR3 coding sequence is TGTGCCAGCAGTTTTACCCAGGGGACACAAGCTTTCTTT.

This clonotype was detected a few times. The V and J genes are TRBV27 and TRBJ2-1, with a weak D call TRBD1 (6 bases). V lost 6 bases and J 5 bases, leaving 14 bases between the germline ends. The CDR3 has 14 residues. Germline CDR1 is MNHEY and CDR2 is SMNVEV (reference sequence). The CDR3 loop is CASSPETGDNEQFF. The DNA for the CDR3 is TGTGCCAGCAGCCCCGAGACAGGAGACAATGAGCAGTTCTTC.

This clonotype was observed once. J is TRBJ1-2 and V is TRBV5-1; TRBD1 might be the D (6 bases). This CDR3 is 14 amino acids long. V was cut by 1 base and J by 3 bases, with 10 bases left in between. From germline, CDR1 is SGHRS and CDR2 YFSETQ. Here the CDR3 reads CASSLTRGDYGYTF. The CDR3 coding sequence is TGCGCCAGCAGCTTGACCAGGGGAGACTATGGCTACACCTTC.

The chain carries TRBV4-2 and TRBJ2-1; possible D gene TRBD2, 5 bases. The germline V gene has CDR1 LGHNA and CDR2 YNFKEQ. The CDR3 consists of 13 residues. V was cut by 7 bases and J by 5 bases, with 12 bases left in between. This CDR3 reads CASNRLPNNEQFF. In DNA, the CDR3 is TGTGCCAGCAACCGACTACCTAACAATGAGCAGTTCTTC.

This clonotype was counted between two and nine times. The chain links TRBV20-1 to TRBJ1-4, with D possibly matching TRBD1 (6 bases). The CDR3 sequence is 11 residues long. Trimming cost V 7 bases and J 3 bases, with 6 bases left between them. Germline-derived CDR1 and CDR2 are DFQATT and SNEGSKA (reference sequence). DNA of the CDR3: TGCAGTGGGACAGCTAATGAAAAACTGTTTTTT. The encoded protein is CSGTANEKLFF.

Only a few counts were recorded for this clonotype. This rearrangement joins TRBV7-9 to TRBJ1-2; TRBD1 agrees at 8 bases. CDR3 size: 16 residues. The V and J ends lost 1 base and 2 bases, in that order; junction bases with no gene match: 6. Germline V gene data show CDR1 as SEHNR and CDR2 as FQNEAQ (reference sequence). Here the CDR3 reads CASSLGGDRTNYGYTF. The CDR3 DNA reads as TGTGCCAGCAGCTTAGGAGGGGACAGGACCAACTATGGCTACACCTTC. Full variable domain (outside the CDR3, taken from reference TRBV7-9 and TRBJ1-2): DTGVSQNPRHKITKRGQNVTFRCDPISEHNRLYWYRQTLGQGPEFLTYFQNEAQLEKSRLLSDRFSAERPKGSFSTLEIQRTEQGDSAMYLCASSLGGDRTNYGYTFGSGTRLTVV.

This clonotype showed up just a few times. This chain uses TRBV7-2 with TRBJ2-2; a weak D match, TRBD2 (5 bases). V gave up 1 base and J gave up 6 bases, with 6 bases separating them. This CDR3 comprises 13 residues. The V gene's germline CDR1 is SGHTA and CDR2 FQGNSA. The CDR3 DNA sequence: TGTGCCAGCAGCTTAGGGGAGCCCGGGGAGCTGTTTTTT. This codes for CASSLGEPGELFF. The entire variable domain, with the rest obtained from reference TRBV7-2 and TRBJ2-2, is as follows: GAGVSQSPSNKVTEKGKDVELRCDPISGHTALYWYRQSLGQGLEFLIYFQGNSAPDKSGLPSDRFSAERTGGSVSTLTIQRTQQEDSAVYLCASSLGEPGELFFGEGSRLTVL.

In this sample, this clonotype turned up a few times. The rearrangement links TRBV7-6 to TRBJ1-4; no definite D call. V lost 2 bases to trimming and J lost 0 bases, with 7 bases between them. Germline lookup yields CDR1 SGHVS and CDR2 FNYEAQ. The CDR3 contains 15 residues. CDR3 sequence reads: CASSLRVATNEKLFF. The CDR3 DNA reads TGTGCCAGCAGCTTAAGGGTTGCAACTAATGAAAAACTGTTTTTT.

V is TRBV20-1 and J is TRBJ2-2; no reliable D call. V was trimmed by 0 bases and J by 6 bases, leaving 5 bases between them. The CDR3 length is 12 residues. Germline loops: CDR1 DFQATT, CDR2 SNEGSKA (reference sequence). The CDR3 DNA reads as TGCAGTGCTAGAGAGGTAGCCGGGGAGCTGTTTTTT. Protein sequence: CSAREVAGELFF.

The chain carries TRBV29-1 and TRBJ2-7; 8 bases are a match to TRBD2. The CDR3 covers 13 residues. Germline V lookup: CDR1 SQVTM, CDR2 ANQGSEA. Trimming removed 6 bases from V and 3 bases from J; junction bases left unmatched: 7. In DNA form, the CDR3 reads TGCAGCGTCGTGGGGACTAGAGGCTACGAGCAGTACTTC. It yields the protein CSVVGTRGYEQYF.

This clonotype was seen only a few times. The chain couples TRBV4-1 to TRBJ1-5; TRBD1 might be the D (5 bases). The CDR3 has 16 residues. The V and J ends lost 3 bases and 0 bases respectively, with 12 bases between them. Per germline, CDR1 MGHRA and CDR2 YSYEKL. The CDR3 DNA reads TGCGCCAGCAGCCAGTACGGGGGAGCTAGCAATCAGCCCCAGCATTTT. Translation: CASSQYGGASNQPQHF.

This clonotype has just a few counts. The CDR3 region is CASSRATGKGEQFF. Written as DNA, the CDR3 is TGCGCCAGCAGCCGGGCGACAGGGAAAGGTGAGCAGTTCTTC. The rearrangement links TRBV5-1 to TRBJ2-1; 7 nucleotides match TRBD1. Germline CDR1 reads SGHRS; CDR2 reads YFSETQ. With 4 bases clipped from V and 9 bases from J, the junction kept 10 bases outside the gene matches. This CDR3 has 14 residues.

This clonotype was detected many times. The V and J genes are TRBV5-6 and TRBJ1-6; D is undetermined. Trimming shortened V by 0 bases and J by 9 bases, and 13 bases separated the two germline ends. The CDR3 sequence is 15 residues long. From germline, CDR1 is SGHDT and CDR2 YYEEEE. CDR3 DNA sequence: TGTGCCAGCAGCTTGGAATCGGTATCCGGTTCACCCCTCCACTTT. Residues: CASSLESVSGSPLHF.

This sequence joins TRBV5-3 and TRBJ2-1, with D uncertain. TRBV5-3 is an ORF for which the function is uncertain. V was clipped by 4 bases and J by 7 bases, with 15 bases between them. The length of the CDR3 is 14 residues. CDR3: CARSPENGVNEQFF. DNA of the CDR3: TGTGCCAGAAGCCCGGAGAATGGGGTAAATGAGCAGTTCTTC.

Here the CDR3 DNA reads TGTGCCATCTGGGACGAGTTGGAGCTTGGCTACACCTTC. It codes for CAIWDELELGYTF. The genes are TRBV10-3 and TRBJ1-2; TRBD1 might be the D (5 bases). Trimming removed 8 bases from V and 7 bases from J, with 17 bases in between. The CDR3 runs to 13 residues. Per germline, CDR1 ENHRY and CDR2 SYGVKD.

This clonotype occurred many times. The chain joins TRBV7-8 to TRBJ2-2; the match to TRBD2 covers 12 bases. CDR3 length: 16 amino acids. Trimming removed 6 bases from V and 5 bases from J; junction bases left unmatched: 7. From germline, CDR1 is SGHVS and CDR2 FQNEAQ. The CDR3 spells CASSYRTSGVTGELFF. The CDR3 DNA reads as TGTGCCAGCAGTTACAGGACTAGCGGGGTGACCGGGGAGCTGTTTTTT.

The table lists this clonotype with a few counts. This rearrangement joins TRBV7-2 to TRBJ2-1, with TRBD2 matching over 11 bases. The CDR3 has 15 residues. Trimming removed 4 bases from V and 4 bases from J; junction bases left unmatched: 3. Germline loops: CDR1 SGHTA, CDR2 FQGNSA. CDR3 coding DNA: TGTGCCAGCAGCTATAGCGGGGGGGAATACAATGAGCAGTTCTTC. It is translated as CASSYSGGEYNEQFF.

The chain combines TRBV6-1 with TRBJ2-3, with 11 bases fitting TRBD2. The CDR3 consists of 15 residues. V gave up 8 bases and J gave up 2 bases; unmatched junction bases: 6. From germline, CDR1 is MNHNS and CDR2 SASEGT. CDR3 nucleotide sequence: TGTGCCAGCCACGGGACTAGCGGAAACACAGATACGCAGTATTTT. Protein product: CASHGTSGNTDTQYF.